Here is one T cell receptor (beta chain) with its context. Its antigen specificity is not known. No base quality values were provided; no much bigger clone lies one nucleotide off. This specimen comes from a study of blood T cell repertoires in COVID-19 (dated by TCRdb to about 2020). Background on the whole study: The collaborator samples originated in the United States, Italy and Spain and spanned the acute and convalescent phases of COVID-19. Samples came from the ongoing ImmuneRACE study (first 160 participants) plus 1,254 subjects from 6 global collaborators. The sample metadata nearly always contained a de-identified subject ID, COVID-19 status, age in years and sex. Deeply sampled blood TCRbeta repertoires from subjects exposed to, actively infected with, or recovered from COVID-19 were included in the dataset. Where HLA class I and class II types were available, the types were taken from metadata supplied by the sample provider, not from assay-based typing. The prospective study material was composed of cDNA or gDNA derived from T cells, B-cell-depleted T cells, or PBMCs. The repertoires were released in a freely available public database meant as a resource for research on the immune response to SARS-CoV-2. Study-level results and caveats: How much clinical and demographic metadata was included differed by source and by participant, and the metadata was provided uncurated.

TCRbeta CDR3 regions were amplified from genomic DNA using the immunoSEQ Assay, a bias-controlled multiplex PCR. On the study's bioinformatics: The number of nucleated cells in each sample was estimated by amplification of reference gene primers within the assay. Sequence reads were collapsed and filtered to measure the absolute abundance of every unique TCRbeta CDR3 rearrangement. For each sample, productive Simpson clonality was calculated as the square root of Simpson's diversity index over productive rearrangements. TCRdb took this table from immuneACCESS and kept in-frame rearrangements with V and J called. Such tables lack part of the clones; where checked against another copy, unresolved V genes explain under half of the gap, and the rest is unexplained. V and J calls and clone size are given by that table; D and trimming were obtained from the DNA. In this sample the table shows over 200,000 clones, approximately 90% of which occur a single time. Approximately 1.2% of the sample belongs to the ten largest clones.

Each collaborating institution followed its own protocols to collect whole blood in K2EDTA tubes. For TCRbeta analysis, collaborators shipped samples in one of three forms: frozen whole blood, isolated PBMCs, or DNA extracted from either of those sample types. Trimmed from V: 1 base; trimmed from J: 0 bases; junction bases lacking a gene match: 2. The germline V gene encodes CDR1 LGHDT and CDR2 YNNKEL (reference sequence). From its cysteine to its phenylalanine, the CDR3 spans 15 amino acids. The CDR3 DNA has 45 bases and is translated from base 1. The chain is assembled from TRBV3-1 (or the pseudogene TRBV3-2) and TRBJ2-5, and TRBD1 aligns with 7 junction nucleotides. The source of this sequence is a man aged 25 to 45 with acute or convalescent COVID-19. Input material: peripheral blood. The DNA sequence is given as TGTGCCAGCAGCCAAGCTGGGACAGACCAAGAGACCCAGTACTTC. This gives the protein CASSQAGTDQETQYF.